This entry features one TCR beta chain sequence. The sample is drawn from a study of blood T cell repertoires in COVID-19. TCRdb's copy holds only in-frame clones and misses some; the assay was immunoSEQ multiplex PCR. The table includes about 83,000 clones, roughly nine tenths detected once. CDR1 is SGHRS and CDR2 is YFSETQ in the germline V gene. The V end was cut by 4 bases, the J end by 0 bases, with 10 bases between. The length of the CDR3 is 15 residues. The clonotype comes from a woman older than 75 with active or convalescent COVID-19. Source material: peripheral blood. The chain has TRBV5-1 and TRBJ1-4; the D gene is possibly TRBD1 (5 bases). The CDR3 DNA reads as TGCGCCAGCAGCGGCGGACAAGCAACTAATGAAAAACTGTTTTTT. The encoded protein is CASSGGQATNEKLFF.